Listed here is a single T cell receptor (beta chain). Repertoires were generated with immunoSEQ multiplex PCR, while TCRdb's copy carries only in-frame clones and drops some. This table holds about 120,000 clones, roughly nine tenths found once. This entry belongs to a study of control samples from healthy donors and cancer patients. The sequencing input was blood. The source is a man aged 50 or older in good health.

The CDR3 DNA follows: TGTGCCAGCAGGAAGAGGGGCCATGGAAGCCCCACAGATACGCAGTATTTT. Translated: CASRKRGHGSPTDTQYF. The rearrangement uses TRBV2 and TRBJ2-3, with D perhaps assigned TRBD1 or TRBD2 (5 bases each). Per the germline V gene, CDR1 is SNHLY and CDR2 is FYNNEI. The CDR3 extends over 17 amino acids. The V end lost 6 bases, the J end lost 2 bases, and 21 bases lay between the germline ends.